This T cell receptor (beta chain) was documented in a study of blood T cell repertoires in COVID-19. On the study more broadly: T cells, B-cell-depleted T cells, or PBMCs provided the cDNA or gDNA that served as material.

V was trimmed by 4 bases and J by 1 base, leaving 10 bases between them. The CDR3 has 13 residues. Germline V CDR1 and CDR2: SQVTM, ANQGSEA. In the original processing: Estimation of nucleated cell counts was performed using reference gene primer amplification. Repertoires were generated with immunoSEQ multiplex PCR, while TCRdb's copy carries only in-frame clones and drops some. That table gives V, J and clone size, and the DNA gave D and trimming. Among around 170,000 clones listed, around three quarters were seen once. J is TRBJ1-2 and V is TRBV29-1; D is possibly TRBD1 (6 bases). The sample was peripheral blood. This receptor was taken from a man aged 70 or older with active or convalescent COVID-19. CDR3 DNA: TGCAGCGTTGGGACAGCCAATAACTATGGCTACACCTTC. Its translation is CSVGTANNYGYTF.